This TCR beta chain was documented in a study of molecular identifiers for immune sequencing clone quantification. Researchers sorted naive CD8 T cells as cells that were CD8+CD4-CCR7+CD45RA+. Note on this clonotype: Antigen: not known.

Findings and limits, study-wide: Clones that exceeded 20 RNA copies held over 98% of effector molecules, yet under 1% in naive cells.

The ends lost 11 bases at V and 5 bases at J; junction bases unmatched: 11. Germline lookup yields CDR1 MDHEN and CDR2 SYDVKM. The length of the CDR3 is 13 residues. Using its own MiXCR run on the PCR reads, TCRdb lists one record per CDR3 protein. The sample includes tens of thousands of distinct CDR3 sequences, 20% to 25% seen only once; the top ten take around 1%. The sequenced sample was naive CD8+ T cells from blood, with Jurkat cell RNA spiked in. Subset noted: FACS-sorted CD8+CD4-CCR7+CD45RA+ naive T cells. This clonotype was obtained from a human donor in good health. Some libraries in this study had Jurkat cell RNA spiked in. J is TRBJ2-7 and V is TRBV28; TRBD1 matches at 8 bases. CDR3 DNA: TGTGCCGGCTCCCGACAGGGGACTCACGAGCAGTACTTC. Protein product: CAGSRQGTHEQYF.